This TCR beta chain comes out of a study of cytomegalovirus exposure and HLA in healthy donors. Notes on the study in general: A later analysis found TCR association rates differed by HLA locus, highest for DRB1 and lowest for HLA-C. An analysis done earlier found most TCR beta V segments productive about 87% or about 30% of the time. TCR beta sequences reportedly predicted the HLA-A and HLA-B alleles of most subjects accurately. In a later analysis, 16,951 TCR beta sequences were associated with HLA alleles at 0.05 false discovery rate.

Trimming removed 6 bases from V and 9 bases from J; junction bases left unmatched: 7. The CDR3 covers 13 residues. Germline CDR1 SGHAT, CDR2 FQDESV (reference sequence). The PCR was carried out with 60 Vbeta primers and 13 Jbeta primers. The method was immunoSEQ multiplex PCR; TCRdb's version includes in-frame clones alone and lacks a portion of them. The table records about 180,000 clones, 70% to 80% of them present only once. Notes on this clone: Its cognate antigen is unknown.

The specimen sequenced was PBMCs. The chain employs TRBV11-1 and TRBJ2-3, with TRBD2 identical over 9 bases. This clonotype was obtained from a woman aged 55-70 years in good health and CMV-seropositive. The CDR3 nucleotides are TGTGCCAGCAGGGAGCGGGAGGTCCGCACGCAGTATTTT. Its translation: CASREREVRTQYF.